Detailed here is one T cell receptor (beta chain). Cohort allocation depended upon clinical history that participants reported. The record originates from a study of blood T cell repertoires in COVID-19. The germline gives CDR1 KGHSH, CDR2 LQKENI. V gave up 2 bases and J gave up 6 bases; unmatched junction bases: 10. The CDR3 is 16 amino acids. Data came from immunoSEQ multiplex PCR; TCRdb stores just in-frame clones and leaves some out. The sample gives around 300,000 clones, 90% of which show up once; 0.95% to 1.2% is in the top ten. Sequenced input: PBMCs or T cells enriched from blood (not recorded which). The TCR originated in a woman aged 30 to 39 who had recovered from COVID-19. V is TRBV18 and J is TRBJ2-1, with 7 bases identical to TRBD2. CDR3 sequence (DNA): TGTGCCAGCTCACCAATAGCGGGTCCTCCCATCAATGAGCAGTTCTTC. Its translation is CASSPIAGPPINEQFF.